The 15 T cell receptor beta chains below come from one sample, sequenced in a study of blood T cell repertoires in COVID-19 (TCRdb year 2020). The library was produced with the immunoSEQ multiplex PCR assay. Imported from immuneACCESS, the table was reduced by TCRdb to in-frame sequences with V and J called. These copies leave out some clones; in studies compared against another copy, an unresolved V gene accounts for under half, and the cause of the remainder is not known. In all, the sample holds about 78,000 clones, and around four fifths of those were seen once. The ten top clones hold around 9.5% of the sample. Specimen: peripheral blood. These receptors originate from a human donor in a cohort sampled during active COVID-19.

The J gene is TRBJ2-7, the V gene TRBV7-9; 12 bases agree with TRBD2. The CDR3 spans 15 residues. The V gene end was trimmed by 5 bases and the J gene end by 3 bases; junction bases not matched to a gene: 5. The germline gives CDR1 SEHNR, CDR2 FQNEAQ (reference sequence). The CDR3 DNA reads as TGTGCCAGCAGCCACACGACTAGCGGGGGCTACGAGCAGTACTTC. It translates to CASSHTTSGGYEQYF. Variable domain in full (rest from reference TRBV7-9 and TRBJ2-7): DTGVSQNPRHKITKRGQNVTFRCDPISEHNRLYWYRQTLGQGPEFLTYFQNEAQLEKSRLLSDRFSAERPKGSFSTLEIQRTEQGDSAMYLCASSHTTSGGYEQYFGPGTRLTVT.

This chain uses TRBV7-9 with TRBJ2-3, with 8 nucleotides matching TRBD2. This CDR3 contains 17 residues. V lost 4 bases and J lost 2; bases outside the gene matches: 11. CDR1 is SEHNR, CDR2 FQNEAQ, per germline (reference sequence). CDR3 nucleotides: TGTGCCAGCAGCTGGACAACGGGAGGGGGGGTCACAGATACGCAGTATTTT. It encodes CASSWTTGGGVTDTQYF.

The CDR3 protein is CASSQRLNNSPLHF. The DNA of the CDR3 is TGCGCCAGCAGCCAGCGGCTCAATAATTCACCCCTCCACTTT. The chain combines TRBV4-3 with TRBJ1-6; no definite D call. The CDR3 runs 14 residues. Between the trimmed V and J ends, which lost 3 bases and 5 bases, there was a span of 8 bases. Germline V gene sequence: CDR1 LGHNA, CDR2 YSLEER.

This clone has only a few counts. The chain carries TRBV6-5 and TRBJ1-6; possible D gene TRBD1, 5 bases. The V end lost 2 bases, the J end lost 9 bases, and 14 bases lay between the germline ends. Looked up from germline, CDR1 is MNHEY and CDR2 is SVGAGI. The CDR3 covers 15 residues. CDR3 DNA: TGTGCCAGCAGTTACGGGGCAGAAGTTAGTTCACCCCTCCACTTT. It translates to CASSYGAEVSSPLHF.

The chain has TRBV11-2 and TRBJ1-2; possibly TRBD1 for D (5 bases). Trimming removed 3 bases from V and 3 bases from J, with 23 bases in between. This CDR3 has 18 residues. Germline CDR1 is SGHAT and CDR2 is FQNNGV. The CDR3 spells CASSFDSFNLRKYYGYTF. The CDR3 DNA sequence: TGTGCCAGCAGCTTTGACAGTTTCAACCTCCGGAAGTACTATGGCTACACCTTC.

This clone has only one observation. CDR3 nucleotides: TGTGCCAGCAGCTTGGGCAGGGTGGCCGAGCAGTACTTC. Amino acids: CASSLGRVAEQYF. This sequence joins TRBV5-5 and TRBJ2-7; D perhaps matches TRBD1 (5 bases). V gave up 0 bases and J gave up 6 bases, with 10 bases separating them. The CDR3 spans 13 residues. Germline loops: CDR1 SGHKS, CDR2 YYEKEE (reference sequence).

This clone was observed a few times. The genes are TRBV27 and TRBJ1-5; the D is unclear. Deletions cut 2 bases from V and 7 bases from J, with 12 bases between. The CDR3 runs to 14 residues. The germline CDR1 and CDR2 sequences are MNHEY and SMNVEV (reference sequence). The CDR3 DNA reads TGTGCCAGCAGTTTAGAGGGCAGGTCCCAGCCCCAGCATTTT. This translates into CASSLEGRSQPQHF.

About this clone: A junction boundary mismatches the germline segment, possibly from a read error. V gene TRBV7-9 combines with J gene TRBJ1-1; no definite D call. This CDR3 contains 11 residues. Germline CDR1 SEHNR, CDR2 FQNEAQ (reference sequence). The CDR3 loop reads CASSPTIETFF. For the CDR3, the DNA is TGTGCCAGCAGCCCTACTATTGAAACTTTCTTT.

The gene calls are TRBV5-3 and TRBJ2-5, with 9 bases fitting TRBD1. TRBV5-3 belongs to the ORF category, with a function that is uncertain. The CDR3 is 15 amino acids. J gave up 5 bases and V 0 bases, and 5 bases lay outside the gene matches. The CDR3 coding sequence is TGTGCCAGAAGCTTGGGACAGGGGGTCTCGGAGACCCAGTACTTC. Translated: CARSLGQGVSETQYF.

CDR3 region: CASSPLGTTLINEQFF. CDR3 nucleotides: TGTGCCAGCAGTCCCTTAGGGACTACCCTAATCAATGAGCAGTTCTTC. This chain connects TRBV6-2 or TRBV6-3 to TRBJ2-1; TRBD2 matches at 7 bases. Germline lookup yields CDR1 MNHEY and CDR2 SVGEGT. V lost 5 bases to trimming and J lost 6 bases; unmatched junction nucleotides: 13. The CDR3 consists of 16 residues.

The chain combines TRBV15 with TRBJ1-2; D is perhaps TRBD1 (5 bases). V was pared by 0 bases and J by 3 bases, with 8 bases between. The CDR3 spans 14 residues. CDR1 and CDR2 (germline): LNHNV, YYDKDF (reference sequence). The CDR3, as DNA: TGTGCCACCAGCAGAGATCAAGGGGACTATGGCTACACCTTC. It encodes CATSRDQGDYGYTF.

The DNA of the CDR3 is TGCGCCAGCAGCCCGGGACTAGCTGAGGCCTACGAGCAGTACGTC. Amino acids: CASSPGLAEAYEQYV. The V gene is TRBV5-1, the J gene TRBJ2-7, with 9 bases matching TRBD2. The CDR3 runs to 15 residues. Germline lookup yields CDR1 SGHRS and CDR2 YFSETQ. J gave up 2 bases and V 4 bases, and 7 bases lay outside the gene matches.

The rearrangement uses TRBV7-9 and TRBJ1-3; D is unresolved. CDR3 length: 16 residues. Looked up from germline, CDR1 is SEHNR and CDR2 is FQNEAQ (reference sequence). V lost 0 bases and J lost 0, with 9 bases in between. In DNA form, the CDR3 reads TGTGCCAGCAGCTTAGCGCGCCAGGCCTCTGGAAACACCATATATTTT. It yields the protein CASSLARQASGNTIYF.

This chain links TRBV15 with TRBJ2-3; 9 bases match TRBD1. V was pared by 2 bases and J by 4 bases, with 4 bases of the junction left unmatched. This CDR3 is built from 15 residues. CDR1 and CDR2 (germline): LNHNV, YYDKDF (reference sequence). Written as DNA, the CDR3 is TGTGCCACCAGCAGAAAACGACAGGGGGCAGATACGCAGTATTTT. It specifies CATSRKRQGADTQYF.

This CDR3 is CASSFGTGREKLFF. The CDR3 nucleotides read TGTGCCAGCAGCTTCGGGACAGGGAGGGAAAAACTGTTTTTT. V gene TRBV5-5 combines with J gene TRBJ1-4; 9 bases agree with TRBD1. The CDR3 contains 14 residues. The V gene's germline CDR1 is SGHKS and CDR2 YYEKEE (reference sequence). Trimming removed 2 bases from V and 8 bases from J; junction bases left unmatched: 4.